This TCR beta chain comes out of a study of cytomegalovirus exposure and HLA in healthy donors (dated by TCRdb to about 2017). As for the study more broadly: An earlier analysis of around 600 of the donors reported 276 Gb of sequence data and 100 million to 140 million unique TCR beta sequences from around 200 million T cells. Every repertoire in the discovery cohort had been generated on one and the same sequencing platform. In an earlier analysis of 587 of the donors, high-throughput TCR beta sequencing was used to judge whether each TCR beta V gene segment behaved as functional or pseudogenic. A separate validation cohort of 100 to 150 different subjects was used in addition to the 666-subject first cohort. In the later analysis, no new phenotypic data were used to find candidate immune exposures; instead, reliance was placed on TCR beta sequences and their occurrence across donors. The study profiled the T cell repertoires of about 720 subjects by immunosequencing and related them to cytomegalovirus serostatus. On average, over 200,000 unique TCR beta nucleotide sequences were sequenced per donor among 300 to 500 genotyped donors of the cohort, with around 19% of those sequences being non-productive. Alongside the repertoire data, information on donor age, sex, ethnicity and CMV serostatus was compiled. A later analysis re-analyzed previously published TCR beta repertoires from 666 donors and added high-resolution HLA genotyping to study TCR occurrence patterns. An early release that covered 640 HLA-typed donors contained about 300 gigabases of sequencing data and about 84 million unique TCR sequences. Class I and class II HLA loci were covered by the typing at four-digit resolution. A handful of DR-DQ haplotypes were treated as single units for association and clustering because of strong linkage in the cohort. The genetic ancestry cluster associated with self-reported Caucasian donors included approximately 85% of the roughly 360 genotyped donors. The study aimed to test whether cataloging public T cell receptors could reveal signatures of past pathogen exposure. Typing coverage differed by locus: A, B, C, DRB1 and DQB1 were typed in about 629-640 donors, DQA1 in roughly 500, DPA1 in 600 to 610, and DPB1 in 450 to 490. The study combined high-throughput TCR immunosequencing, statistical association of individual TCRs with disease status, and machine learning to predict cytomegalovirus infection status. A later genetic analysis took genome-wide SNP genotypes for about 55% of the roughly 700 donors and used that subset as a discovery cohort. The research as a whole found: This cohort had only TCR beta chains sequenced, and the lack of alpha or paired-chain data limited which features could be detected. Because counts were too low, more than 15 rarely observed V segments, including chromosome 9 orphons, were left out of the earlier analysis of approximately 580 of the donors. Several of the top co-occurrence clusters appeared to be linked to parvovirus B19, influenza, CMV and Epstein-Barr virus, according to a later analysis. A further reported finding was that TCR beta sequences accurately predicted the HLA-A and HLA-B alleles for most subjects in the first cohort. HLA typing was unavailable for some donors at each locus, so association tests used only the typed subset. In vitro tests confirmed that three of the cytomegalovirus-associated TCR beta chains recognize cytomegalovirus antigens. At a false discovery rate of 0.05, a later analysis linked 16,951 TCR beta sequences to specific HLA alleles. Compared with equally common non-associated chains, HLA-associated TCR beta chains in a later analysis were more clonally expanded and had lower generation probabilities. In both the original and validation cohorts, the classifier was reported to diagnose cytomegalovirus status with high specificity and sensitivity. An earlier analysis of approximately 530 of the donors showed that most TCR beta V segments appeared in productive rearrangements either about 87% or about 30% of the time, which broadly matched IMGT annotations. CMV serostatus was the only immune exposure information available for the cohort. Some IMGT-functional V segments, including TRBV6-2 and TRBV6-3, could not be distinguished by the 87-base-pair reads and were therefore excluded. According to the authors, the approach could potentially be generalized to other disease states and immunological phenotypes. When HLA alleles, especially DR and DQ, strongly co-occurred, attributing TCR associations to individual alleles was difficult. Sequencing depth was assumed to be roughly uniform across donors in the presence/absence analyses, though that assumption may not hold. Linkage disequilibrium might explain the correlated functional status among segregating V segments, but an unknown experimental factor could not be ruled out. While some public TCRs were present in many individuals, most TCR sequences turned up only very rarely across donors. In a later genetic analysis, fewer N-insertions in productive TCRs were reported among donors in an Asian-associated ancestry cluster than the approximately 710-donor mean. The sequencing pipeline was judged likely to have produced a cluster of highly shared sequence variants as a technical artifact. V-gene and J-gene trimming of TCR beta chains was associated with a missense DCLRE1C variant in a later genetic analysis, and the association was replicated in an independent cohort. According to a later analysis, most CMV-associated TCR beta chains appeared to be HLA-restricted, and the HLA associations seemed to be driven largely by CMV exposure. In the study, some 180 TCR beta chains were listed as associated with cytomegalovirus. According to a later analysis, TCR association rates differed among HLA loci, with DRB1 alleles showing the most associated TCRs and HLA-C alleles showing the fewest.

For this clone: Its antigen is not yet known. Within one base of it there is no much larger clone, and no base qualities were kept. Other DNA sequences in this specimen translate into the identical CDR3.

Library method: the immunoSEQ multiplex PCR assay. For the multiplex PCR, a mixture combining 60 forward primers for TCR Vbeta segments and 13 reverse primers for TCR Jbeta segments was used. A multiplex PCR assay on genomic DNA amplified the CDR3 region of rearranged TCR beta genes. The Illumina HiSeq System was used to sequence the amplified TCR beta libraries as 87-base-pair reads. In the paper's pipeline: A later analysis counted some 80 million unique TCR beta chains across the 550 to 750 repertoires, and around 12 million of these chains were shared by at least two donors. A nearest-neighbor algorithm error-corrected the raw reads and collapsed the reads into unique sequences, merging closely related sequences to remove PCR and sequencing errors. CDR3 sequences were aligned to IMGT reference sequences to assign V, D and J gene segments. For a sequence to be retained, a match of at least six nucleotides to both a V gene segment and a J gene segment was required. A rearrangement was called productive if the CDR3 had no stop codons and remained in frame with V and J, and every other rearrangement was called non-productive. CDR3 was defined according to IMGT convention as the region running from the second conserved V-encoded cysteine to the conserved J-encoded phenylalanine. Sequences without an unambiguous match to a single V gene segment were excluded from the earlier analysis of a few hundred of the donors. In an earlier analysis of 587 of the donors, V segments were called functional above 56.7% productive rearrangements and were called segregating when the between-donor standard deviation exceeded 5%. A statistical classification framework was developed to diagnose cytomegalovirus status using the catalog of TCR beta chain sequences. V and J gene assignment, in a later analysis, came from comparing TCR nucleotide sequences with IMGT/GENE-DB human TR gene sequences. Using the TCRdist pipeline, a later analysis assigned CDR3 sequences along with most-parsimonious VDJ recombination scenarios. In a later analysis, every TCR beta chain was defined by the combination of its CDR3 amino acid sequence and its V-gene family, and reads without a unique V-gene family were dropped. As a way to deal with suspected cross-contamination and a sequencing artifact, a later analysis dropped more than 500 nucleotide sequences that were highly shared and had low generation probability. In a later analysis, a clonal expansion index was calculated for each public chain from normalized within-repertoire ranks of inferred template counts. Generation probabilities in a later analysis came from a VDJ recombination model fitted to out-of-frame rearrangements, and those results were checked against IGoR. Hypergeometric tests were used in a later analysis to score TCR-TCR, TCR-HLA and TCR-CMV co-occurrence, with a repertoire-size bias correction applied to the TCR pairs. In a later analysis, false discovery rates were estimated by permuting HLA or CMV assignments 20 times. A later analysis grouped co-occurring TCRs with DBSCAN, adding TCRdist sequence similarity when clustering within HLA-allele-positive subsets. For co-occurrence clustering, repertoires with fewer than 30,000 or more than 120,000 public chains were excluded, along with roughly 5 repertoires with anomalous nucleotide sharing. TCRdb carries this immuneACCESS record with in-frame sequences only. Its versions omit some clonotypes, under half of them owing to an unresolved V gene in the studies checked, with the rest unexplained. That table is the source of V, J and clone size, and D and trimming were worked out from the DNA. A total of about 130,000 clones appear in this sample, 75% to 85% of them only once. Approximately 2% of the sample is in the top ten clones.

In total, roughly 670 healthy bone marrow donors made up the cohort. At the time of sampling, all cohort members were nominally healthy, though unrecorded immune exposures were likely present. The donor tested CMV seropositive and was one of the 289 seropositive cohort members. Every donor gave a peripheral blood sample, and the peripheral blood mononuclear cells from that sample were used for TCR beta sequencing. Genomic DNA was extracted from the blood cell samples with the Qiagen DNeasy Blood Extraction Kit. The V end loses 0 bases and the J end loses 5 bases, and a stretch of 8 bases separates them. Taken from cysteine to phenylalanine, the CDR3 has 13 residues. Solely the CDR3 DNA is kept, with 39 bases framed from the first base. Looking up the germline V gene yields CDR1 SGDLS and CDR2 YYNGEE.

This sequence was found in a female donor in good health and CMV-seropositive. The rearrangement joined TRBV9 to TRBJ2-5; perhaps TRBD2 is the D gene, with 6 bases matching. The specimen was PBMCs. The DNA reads TGTGCCAGCAGCGTAGGTGCGGGGGAGACCCAGTACTTC. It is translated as CASSVGAGETQYF.